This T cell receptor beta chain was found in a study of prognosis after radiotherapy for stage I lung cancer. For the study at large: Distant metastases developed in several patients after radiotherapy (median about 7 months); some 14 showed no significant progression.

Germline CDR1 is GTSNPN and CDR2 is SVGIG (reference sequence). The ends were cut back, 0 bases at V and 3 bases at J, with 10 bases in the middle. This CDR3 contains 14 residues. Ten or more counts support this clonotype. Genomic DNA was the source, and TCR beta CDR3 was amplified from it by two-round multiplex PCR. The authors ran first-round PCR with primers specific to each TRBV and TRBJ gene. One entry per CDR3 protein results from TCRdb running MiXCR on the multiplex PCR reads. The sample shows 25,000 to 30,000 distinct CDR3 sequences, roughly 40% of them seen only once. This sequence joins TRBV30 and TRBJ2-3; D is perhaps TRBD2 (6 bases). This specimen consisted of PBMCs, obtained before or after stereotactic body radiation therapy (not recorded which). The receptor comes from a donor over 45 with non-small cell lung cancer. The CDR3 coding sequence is TGTGCCTGGAGTGTGGGACTTAGGACAGATACGCAGTATTTT. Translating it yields CAWSVGLRTDTQYF.